This T cell receptor beta chain is drawn from a study of T cell repertoires in cytomegalovirus infection. At the level of the study: Use of recently identified HLA-C-restricted and well-studied HLA-B-restricted CMV epitopes was part of the study. It can be stated that public TCR beta signatures indicated CMV infection as well as a matching HLA type.

As regards this clonotype: Its antigen remains unknown.

The V gene's germline CDR1 is SEHNR and CDR2 FQNEAQ (reference sequence). The CDR3 has 12 residues. V lost 5 bases and J lost 14; bases outside the gene matches: 7. Via MiXCR, TCRdb re-called the reads, giving one row per CDR3 protein. The sample includes roughly 800,000 distinct CDR3 sequences, roughly 28% seen only once; the top ten take around 14%. This sample comprised cultured CD8+ T cells from PBMCs, obtained from culture after CMV antigen stimulation. This chain uses TRBV7-9 with TRBJ2-1; TRBD2 agrees at 9 bases. This receptor was identified in a human donor in good health (CMV status not recorded). Some clones in this sample may be carry-over from other donors' samples. Here the CDR3 reads CASSLSGGNEFF. CDR3 nucleotides: TGTGCCAGCAGCCTGAGCGGGGGGAACGAGTTCTTC.